These T cell receptor beta chains were read from a single sample in a study of T cell repertoires in cytomegalovirus infection. TCRdb ran MiXCR on the reads and lists one entry per CDR3 protein. The profile covers 550,000 to 850,000 distinct CDR3 sequences, with roughly a third appearing a single time and around a sixth taken by the ten largest. No antigen has been identified for these receptors. The sample in question was cultured PBMCs, obtained from culture after CMV antigen stimulation. These receptors originate from a human donor in good health (CMV status not recorded). Some clones in this sample may be carry-over from other donors' samples. Each CDR3 is given with its conserved first and last residue. A D gene is named only where the DNA matches it firmly. Some rows mark clone size as missing; the rest say once, few, many or name a class of expanded clone.

V gene	D gene	clone size	J gene	CDR3 DNA	CDR3 protein
TRBV4-2	NA	many	TRBJ1-5	TGTGCCAGCAGCCAATCTCCGACCGTTCTTGTAGATCAGCCCCAGCATTTT	CASSQSPTVLVDQPQHF
TRBV7-9	NA	NA	TRBJ1-2	TGTGCCAGCAGCCCTGGCGGGGAGCGTGGCTACACCTTC	CASSPGGERGYTF
TRBV6-2/TRBV6-3	NA	NA	TRBJ2-7	TGTGCCAGCAGTAAGGAGGACCTGGGAGGCCGCCTACACGAGCAGTACTTC	CASSKEDLGGRLHEQYF
TRBV7-9	NA	few	TRBJ2-5	TGTGCCAGCAGCTTTAGGCTCATTAGCGGCCAAGAGACCCAGTACTTC	CASSFRLISGQETQYF
TRBV6-1	NA	NA	TRBJ2-7	TGTGCCAGCAGTGAAGGCGGAAGTAGGCCCGGGGAGCAGTACTTC	CASSEGGSRPGEQYF
TRBV6-1	NA	NA	TRBJ2-6	TGTGCCAGCAGTTCCGGCGTTACGGTCACTGGGGCCAACGTCCTGACTTTC	CASSSGVTVTGANVLTF
TRBV4-2	TRBD1	NA	TRBJ2-7	TGTGCCAGCAGCCAAGGAGATCCCAGGACAGGCGTTACCTACGAGCAGTACTTC	CASSQGDPRTGVTYEQYF
TRBV6-1	TRBD2	few	TRBJ2-4	TGTGCCACCCTAACGCCTAGCGGGATGGCCAAAAACATTCAGTACTTC	CATLTPSGMAKNIQYF
TRBV19	NA	few	TRBJ2-7	TGTGCCGCCATTAAGCCCATTTACGAGCAGTACTTC	CAAIKPIYEQYF
TRBV12-3/TRBV12-4	TRBD2	few	TRBJ2-3	TGTGCCAGCAGTGGACTAGCGGGAGAGCTTACTAGCACAGATACGCAGTATTTT	CASSGLAGELTSTDTQYF
TRBV12-5	NA	few	TRBJ2-7	TGTGCTAGTGGTTCGCCCCCGGGCTCCTACGAGCAGTACTTC	CASGSPPGSYEQYF
TRBV4-1	NA	NA	TRBJ2-1	TGCGCCAGCAGCTCCACTCGGCCTCGCAAGGGCAATGAGCAGTTCTTC	CASSSTRPRKGNEQFF
TRBV9	NA	NA	TRBJ2-1	TGTGCCAGCAGCGTAGATTCGGGTTTGAACGATGAGCAGTTCTTC	CASSVDSGLNDEQFF
TRBV7-8	NA	many	TRBJ2-7	TGTGCCAGCAGCTCCCTTAGATACGAGCAGTACTTC	CASSSLRYEQYF
TRBV18	NA	NA	TRBJ1-5	TGTGCCAGCTCACCAAAGTCCGCACAGTATAGCAATCAGCCCCAGCATTTT	CASSPKSAQYSNQPQHF
TRBV12-3/TRBV12-4	TRBD2	few	TRBJ2-7	TGTGCCAGCAGTCTAGCGGGAGGGTTGTACGAGCAGTACTTC	CASSLAGGLYEQYF
TRBV7-9	TRBD2	NA	TRBJ2-1	TGTGCCAGCAGCTTAAGGCGGGGGGCAATTTACAATGAGCAGTTCTTC	CASSLRRGAIYNEQFF
TRBV4-1	NA	many	TRBJ1-1	TGCGCCAGCAGCCAAGGAGGGAGGGGGACTGAAGCTTTCTTT	CASSQGGRGTEAFF
TRBV7-9	NA	few	TRBJ1-3	TGTGCCAGCAGCGATATGAGGTCTGGAAACACCATATATTTT	CASSDMRSGNTIYF
TRBV7-6	NA	NA	TRBJ1-1	TGTGCCAGCAGCTTAGAAGGCCAGTTAGGGGAAGAGCCTGAAGCTTTCTTT	CASSLEGQLGEEPEAFF
TRBV19	NA	few	TRBJ1-2	TGTGCCAGTAGTAAAACCGGAACAGGCTATGGCTACACCTTC	CASSKTGTGYGYTF
TRBV7-9	NA	NA	TRBJ2-4	TGTGCCAGCAGCTTATCCGCAGGGAGCCTGCCCCTAGCCAAAAACATTCAGTACTTC	CASSLSAGSLPLAKNIQYF
TRBV12-5	TRBD2	few	TRBJ2-7	TGTGCTAGTGGCGCACGGGGGGGCGAGCAGTACTTC	CASGARGGEQYF
TRBV7-2	NA	many	TRBJ1-2	TGTGCCAGCAGCTTACCCGGTCTTTCCTATGGCTACACCTTC	CASSLPGLSYGYTF
TRBV4-1	NA	NA	TRBJ2-5	TGCGCCAGCAGCCAAGTCGTTGTGGAGACCCAGTACTTC	CASSQVVVETQYF
TRBV7-9	TRBD1	NA	TRBJ1-1	TGTGCCAGCAGCGGGGACAGAAGCCTGAACACTGAAGCTTTCTTT	CASSGDRSLNTEAFF
TRBV4-1	NA	few	TRBJ2-6	TGCGCCAGCAGCCCGGCGGGACGGACCCTTTCTGGGGCCAACGTCCTGACTTTC	CASSPAGRTLSGANVLTF
TRBV20-1	NA	NA	TRBJ1-2	TGCAGTGCTAGGCCTAACGGGGGCTATGGCTACACCTTC	CSARPNGGYGYTF
TRBV5-6	TRBD1	NA	TRBJ1-5	TGTGCCAGCAGCTCGACAGGGGCGGGCCAGCCCCAGCATTTT	CASSSTGAGQPQHF
TRBV12-3/TRBV12-4	NA	few	TRBJ1-1	TGTGCCAGCAGCTTGTCGGCGGGGAGCACTGAAGCTTTCTTT	CASSLSAGSTEAFF
TRBV7-6	TRBD1	NA	TRBJ2-7	TGTGCCAGCAGTCCAGACAGGGGCTCGAGGGAGCAGTACTTC	CASSPDRGSREQYF
TRBV7-2	NA	many	TRBJ2-3	TGTGCCAGCAGCCAAAGCCGATTGGGAGATACGCAGTATTTT	CASSQSRLGDTQYF
TRBV7-2	TRBD2	many	TRBJ2-4	TGTGCCAGCACCATTAGCGGGTCCAAAAACATTCAGTACTTC	CASTISGSKNIQYF
TRBV12-3/TRBV12-4	NA	once	TRBJ1-2	TGTGCCAGCGGCCCGGGGGTACAGGATGGCTACACCTTC	CASGPGVQDGYTF
TRBV20-1	TRBD2	few	TRBJ2-1	TGCAGTGCTCCCCGGACTAGCGGGAGTGGGAATGAGCAGTTCTTC	CSAPRTSGSGNEQFF
TRBV7-2	NA	many	TRBJ1-1	TGTGCCAGCAGCCAGAACCCCAAGTTTGAAGCTTTCTTT	CASSQNPKFEAFF
TRBV6-1	NA	NA	TRBJ1-3	TGTGCCAGCAGTAACCACAGGGCATTCTCTGGAAACACCATATATTTT	CASSNHRAFSGNTIYF
TRBV7-6	NA	NA	TRBJ2-3	TGTGCCAGCAGCGCCCAGGGTGGCACCACAGATACGCAGTATTTT	CASSAQGGTTDTQYF
TRBV12-3/TRBV12-4	NA	NA	TRBJ2-3	TGTGCCAGCACCCCGAGGGCAGATACGCAGTATTTT	CASTPRADTQYF
TRBV19	NA	NA	TRBJ2-1	TGTGCCAGTAGTATAGGTGACTTTTACAATGAGCAGTTCTTC	CASSIGDFYNEQFF
TRBV6-2/TRBV6-3	TRBD2	NA	TRBJ2-7	TGTGCCAGCGGTCACGGGGGGTTCTACGAGCAGTACTTC	CASGHGGFYEQYF
TRBV20-1	TRBD2	NA	TRBJ2-7	TGCAGTGCTAGAGATAGCGGGCAAACCTACGAGCAGTACTTC	CSARDSGQTYEQYF
TRBV15	NA	few	TRBJ2-7	TGTGCCACAGCTAAGGGGATGTCCTACGAGCAGTACTTC	CATAKGMSYEQYF
TRBV7-8	NA	many	TRBJ2-7	TGTGCCAGCAGCTTACAGGTTGTCTACGAGCAGTACTTC	CASSLQVVYEQYF
TRBV3-1	NA	NA	TRBJ1-1	TGTGCCAGCAGCCAAGCTGGTGGATATAGTAGCACTGAAGCTTTCTTT	CASSQAGGYSSTEAFF
TRBV2	NA	few	TRBJ1-1	TGTGCCAGCAGGACCCGGGGCCTCACTGAAGCTTTCTTT	CASRTRGLTEAFF
TRBV19	TRBD1	NA	TRBJ2-1	TGTGCCAGTAGTAGCCAGACAGGGTACGAGCAGTTCTTC	CASSSQTGYEQFF
TRBV7-9	NA	few	TRBJ1-5	TGTGCCAGCAGCTTAGCGCATAGTCTACGTGCCAAGGGGGGCAATCAGCCCCAGCATTTT	CASSLAHSLRAKGGNQPQHF